This TCR beta chain is from a study of blood T cell repertoires in COVID-19. Study information: Sample material is recorded as cDNA or gDNA derived from T cells, B-cell-depleted T cells, or PBMCs.

V shed 3 bases, J shed 1 base, and the junction held 3 bases outside the gene matches. Germline loops: CDR1 SGDLS, CDR2 YYNGEE. This CDR3 spans 14 amino acids. Enrollees, roughly 18 to 90 years old, lived in 24 US areas. Participants' reported clinical history set cohort assignment. Under the authors' procedure: Reference gene primer amplification gave estimated nucleated cell counts. Method: immunoSEQ multiplex PCR; TCRdb's copy keeps in-frame clones and lacks some. V and J calls and clone size are copied from that table; D and trimming were computed from the DNA. This sample yields over 150,000 clones, of which approximately 84% are seen a single time; about 7% belongs to the top ten.

Sequenced sample: PBMCs or T cells enriched from blood (not recorded which). The chain carries TRBV9 and TRBJ1-1; 7 bases map to TRBD1. The sequence derives from a woman aged 45-59 years who had recovered from COVID-19. The CDR3 DNA is TGTGCCAGCAGCGCGGGACAGCCGAACACTGAAGCTTTCTTT. Its translation: CASSAGQPNTEAFF.